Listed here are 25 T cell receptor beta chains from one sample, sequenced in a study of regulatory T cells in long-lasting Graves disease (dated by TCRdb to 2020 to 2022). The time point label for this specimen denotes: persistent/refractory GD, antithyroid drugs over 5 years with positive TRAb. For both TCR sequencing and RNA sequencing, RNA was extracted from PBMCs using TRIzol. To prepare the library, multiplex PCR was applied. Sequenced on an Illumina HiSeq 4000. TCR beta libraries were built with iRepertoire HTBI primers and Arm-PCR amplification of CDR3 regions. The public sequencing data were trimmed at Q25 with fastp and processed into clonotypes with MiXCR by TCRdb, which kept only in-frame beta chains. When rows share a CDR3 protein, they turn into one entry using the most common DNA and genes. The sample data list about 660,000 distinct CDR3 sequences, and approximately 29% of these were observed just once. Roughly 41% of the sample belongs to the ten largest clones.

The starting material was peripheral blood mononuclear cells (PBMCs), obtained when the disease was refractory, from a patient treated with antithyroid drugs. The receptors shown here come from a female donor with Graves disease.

The CDR3 nucleotides are TGTGCCAGCAGCGTCTGGGGCAGGGCGTTGGACGAGCAGTACTTC. Translation gives CASSVWGRALDEQYF. The chain links TRBV9 to TRBJ2-7; perhaps TRBD1 as D (5 bases). From germline, CDR1 is SGDLS and CDR2 YYNGEE. Trimming removed 2 bases from V and 5 bases from J, with 17 bases in between. This CDR3 region has 15 residues.

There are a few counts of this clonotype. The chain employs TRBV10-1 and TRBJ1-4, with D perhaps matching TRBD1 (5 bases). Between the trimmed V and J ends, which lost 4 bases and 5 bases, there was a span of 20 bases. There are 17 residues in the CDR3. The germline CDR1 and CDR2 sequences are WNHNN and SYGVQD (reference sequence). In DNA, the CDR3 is TGCGCCAGCAGTGCGGGGACCGGTGCGGTCAGAAATGAAAAACTGTTTTTT. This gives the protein CASSAGTGAVRNEKLFF.

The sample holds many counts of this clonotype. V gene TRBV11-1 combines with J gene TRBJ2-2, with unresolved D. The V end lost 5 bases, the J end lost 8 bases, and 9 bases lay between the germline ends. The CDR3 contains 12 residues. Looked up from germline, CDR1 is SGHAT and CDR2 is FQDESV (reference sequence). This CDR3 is CASSPPTGELFF. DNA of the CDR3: TGTGCCAGCAGCCCCCCTACGGGGGAGCTGTTTTTT. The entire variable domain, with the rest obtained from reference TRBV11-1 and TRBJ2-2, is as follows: EAEVAQSPRYKITEKSQAVAFWCDPISGHATLYWYRQILGQGPELLVQFQDESVVDDSQLPKDRFSAERLKGVDSTLKIQPAELGDSAMYLCASSPPTGELFFGEGSRLTVL.

Here the CDR3 DNA reads TGTGCCAGCAGTTACGCAGGGACAGGGGGCGAAAAACTGTTTTTT. Its translation is CASSYAGTGGEKLFF. The rearrangement joins TRBV6-2 or TRBV6-3 to TRBJ1-4; 12 bases fit TRBD1. The germline V gene has CDR1 MNHEY and CDR2 SVGEGT. The CDR3 is made up of 15 amino acids. The V and J ends lost 2 bases and 8 bases, in that order; junction bases with no gene match: 3.

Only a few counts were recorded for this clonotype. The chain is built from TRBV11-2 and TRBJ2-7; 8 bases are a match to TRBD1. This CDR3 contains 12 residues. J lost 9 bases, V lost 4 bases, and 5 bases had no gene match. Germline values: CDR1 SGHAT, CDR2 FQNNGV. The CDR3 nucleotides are TGTGCCAGCAGCTCCAGGACAGGGCGGCAGTACTTC. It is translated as CASSSRTGRQYF. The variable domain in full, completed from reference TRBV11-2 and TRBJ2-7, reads EAGVAQSPRYKIIEKRQSVAFWCNPISGHATLYWYQQILGQGPKLLIQFQNNGVVDDSQLPKDRFSAERLKGVDSTLKIQPAKLEDSAVYLCASSSRTGRQYFGPGTRLTVT.

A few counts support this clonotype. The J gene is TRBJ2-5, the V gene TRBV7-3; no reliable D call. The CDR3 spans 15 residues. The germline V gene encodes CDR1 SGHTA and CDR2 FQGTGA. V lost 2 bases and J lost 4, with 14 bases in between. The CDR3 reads CASSLDPSTPETQYF. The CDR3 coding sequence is TGTGCCAGCAGCTTAGATCCCTCGACCCCAGAGACCCAGTACTTC.

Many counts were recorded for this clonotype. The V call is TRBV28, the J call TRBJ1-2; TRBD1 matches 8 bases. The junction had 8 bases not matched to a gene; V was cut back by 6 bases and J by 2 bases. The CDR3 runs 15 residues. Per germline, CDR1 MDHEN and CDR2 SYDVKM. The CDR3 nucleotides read TGTGCCAGCAGGAGTGTGGGACAGGAGAACTATGGCTACACCTTC. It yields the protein CASRSVGQENYGYTF.

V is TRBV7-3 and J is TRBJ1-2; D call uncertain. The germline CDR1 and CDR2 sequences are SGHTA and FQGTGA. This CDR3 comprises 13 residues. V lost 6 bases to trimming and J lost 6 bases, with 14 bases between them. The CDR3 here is CASRGPSVNGYTF. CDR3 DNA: TGTGCCAGCAGGGGCCCCTCCGTCAATGGCTACACCTTC.

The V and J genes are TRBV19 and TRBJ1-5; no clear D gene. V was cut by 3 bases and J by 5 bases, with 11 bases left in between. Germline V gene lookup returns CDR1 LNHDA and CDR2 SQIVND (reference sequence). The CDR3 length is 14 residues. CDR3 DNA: TGTGCCAGTAGTATCGCCAACGTCTATCAGCCCCAGCATTTT. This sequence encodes CASSIANVYQPQHF.

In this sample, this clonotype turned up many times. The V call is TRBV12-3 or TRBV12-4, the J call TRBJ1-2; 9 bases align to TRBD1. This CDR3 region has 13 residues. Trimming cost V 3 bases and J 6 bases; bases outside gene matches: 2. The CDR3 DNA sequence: TGTGCCAGCAGTTTGAACAGGGGGCATGGCTACACCTTC. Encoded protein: CASSLNRGHGYTF.

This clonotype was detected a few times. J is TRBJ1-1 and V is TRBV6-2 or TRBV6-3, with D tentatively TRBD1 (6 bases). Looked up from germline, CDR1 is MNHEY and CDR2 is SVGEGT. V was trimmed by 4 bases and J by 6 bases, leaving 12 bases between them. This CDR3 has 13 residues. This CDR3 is CASSFGGAPEAFF. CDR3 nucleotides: TGTGCCAGCAGTTTCGGGGGGGCTCCTGAAGCTTTCTTT.

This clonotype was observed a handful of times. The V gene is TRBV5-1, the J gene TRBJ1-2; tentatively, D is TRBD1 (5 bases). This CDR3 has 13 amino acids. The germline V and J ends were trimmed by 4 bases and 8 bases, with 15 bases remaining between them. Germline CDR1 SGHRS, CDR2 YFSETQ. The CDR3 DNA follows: TGCGCCAGCAGCACCGACCGCCGGGGCGGCTACACCTTC. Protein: CASSTDRRGGYTF. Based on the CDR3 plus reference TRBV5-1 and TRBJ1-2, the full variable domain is KAGVTQTPRYLIKTRGQQVTLSCSPISGHRSVSWYQQTPGQGLQFLFEYFSETQRNKGNFPGRFSGRQFSNSRSEMNVSTLELGDSALYLCASSTDRRGGYTFGSGTRLTVV.

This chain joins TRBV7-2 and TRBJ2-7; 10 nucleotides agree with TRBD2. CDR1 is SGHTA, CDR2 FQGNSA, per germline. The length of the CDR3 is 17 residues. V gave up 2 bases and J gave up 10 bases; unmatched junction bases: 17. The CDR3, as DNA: TGTGCCAGCAGCTTACCCCCTAGCGGGAGTGTTCCGGTGGGACAGTACTTC. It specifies CASSLPPSGSVPVGQYF.

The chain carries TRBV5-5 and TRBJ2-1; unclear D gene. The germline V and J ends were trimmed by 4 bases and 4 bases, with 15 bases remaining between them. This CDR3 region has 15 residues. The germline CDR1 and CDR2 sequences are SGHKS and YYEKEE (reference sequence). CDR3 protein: CASSLTLYNYNEQFF. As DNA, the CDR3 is TGTGCCAGCAGCCTTACCTTATACAATTACAATGAGCAGTTCTTC.

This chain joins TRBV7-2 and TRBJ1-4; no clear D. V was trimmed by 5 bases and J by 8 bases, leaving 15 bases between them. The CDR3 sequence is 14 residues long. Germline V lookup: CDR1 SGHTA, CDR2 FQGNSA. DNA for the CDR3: TGTGCCAGCAGCCCTCACTTCGTAAGGGAAAAACTGTTTTTT. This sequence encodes CASSPHFVREKLFF.

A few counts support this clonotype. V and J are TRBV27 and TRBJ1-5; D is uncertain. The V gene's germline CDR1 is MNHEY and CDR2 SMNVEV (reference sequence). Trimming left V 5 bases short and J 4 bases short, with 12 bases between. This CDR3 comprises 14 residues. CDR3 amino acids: CASSPTSLNQPQHF. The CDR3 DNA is TGTGCCAGCAGTCCCACATCCTTAAATCAGCCCCAGCATTTT.

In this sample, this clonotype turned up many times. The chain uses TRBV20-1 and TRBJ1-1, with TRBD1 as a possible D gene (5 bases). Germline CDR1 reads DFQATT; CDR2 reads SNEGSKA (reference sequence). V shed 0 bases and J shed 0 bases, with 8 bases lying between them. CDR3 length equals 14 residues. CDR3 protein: CSAREGTVNTEAFF. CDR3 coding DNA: TGCAGTGCTAGAGAGGGGACGGTGAACACTGAAGCTTTCTTT.

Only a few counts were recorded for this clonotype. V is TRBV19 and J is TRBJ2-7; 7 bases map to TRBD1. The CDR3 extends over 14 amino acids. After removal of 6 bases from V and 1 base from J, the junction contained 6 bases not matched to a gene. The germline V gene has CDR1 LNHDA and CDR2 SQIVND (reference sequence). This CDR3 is CASSPTGQSYEQYF. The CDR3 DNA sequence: TGTGCCAGTAGCCCGACAGGGCAGTCCTACGAGCAGTACTTC.

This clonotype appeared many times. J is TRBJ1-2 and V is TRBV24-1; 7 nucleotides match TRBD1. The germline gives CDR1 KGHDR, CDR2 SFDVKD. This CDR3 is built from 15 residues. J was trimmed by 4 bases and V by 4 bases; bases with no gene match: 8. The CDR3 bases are TGTGCCACCAGTGACCGGGACAGTCCCTTCTATGGCTACACCTTC. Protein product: CATSDRDSPFYGYTF.

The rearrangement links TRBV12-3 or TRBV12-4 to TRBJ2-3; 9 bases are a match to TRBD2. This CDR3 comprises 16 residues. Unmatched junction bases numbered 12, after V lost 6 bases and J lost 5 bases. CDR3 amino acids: CASSHYGTSRVDTQYF. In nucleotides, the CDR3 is TGTGCCAGCAGCCATTATGGGACTAGCAGAGTAGATACGCAGTATTTT.

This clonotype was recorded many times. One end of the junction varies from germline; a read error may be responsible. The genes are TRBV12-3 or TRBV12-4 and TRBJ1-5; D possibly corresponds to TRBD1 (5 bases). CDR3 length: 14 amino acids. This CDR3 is CASSLGGGDQPQHF. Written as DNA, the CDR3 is TGTGCCAGCAGCTTAGGCGGGGGAGATCAGCCCCAGCATTTT.

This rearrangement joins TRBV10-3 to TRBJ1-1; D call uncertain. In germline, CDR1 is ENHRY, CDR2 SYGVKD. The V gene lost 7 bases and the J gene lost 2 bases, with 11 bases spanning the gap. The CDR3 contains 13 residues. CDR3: CAIKLQINTEAFF. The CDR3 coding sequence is TGTGCCATCAAATTGCAAATAAACACTGAAGCTTTCTTT.

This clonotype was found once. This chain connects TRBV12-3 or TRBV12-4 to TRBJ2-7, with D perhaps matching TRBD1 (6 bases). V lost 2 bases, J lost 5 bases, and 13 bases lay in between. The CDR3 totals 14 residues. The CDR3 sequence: CASSLQQGQHEQYF. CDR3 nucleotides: TGTGCCAGCAGTTTACAACAGGGTCAGCACGAGCAGTACTTC.

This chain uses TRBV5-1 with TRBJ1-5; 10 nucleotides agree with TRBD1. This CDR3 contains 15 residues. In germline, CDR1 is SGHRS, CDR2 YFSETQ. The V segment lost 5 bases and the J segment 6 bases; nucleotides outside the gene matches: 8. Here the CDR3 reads CASRLTGGASQPQHF. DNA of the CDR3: TGCGCCAGCAGATTGACAGGGGGCGCGTCTCAGCCCCAGCATTTT.

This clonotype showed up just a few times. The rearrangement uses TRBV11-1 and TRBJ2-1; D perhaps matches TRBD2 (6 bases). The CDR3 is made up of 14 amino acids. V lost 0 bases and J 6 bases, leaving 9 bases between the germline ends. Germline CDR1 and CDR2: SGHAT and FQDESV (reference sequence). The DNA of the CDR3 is TGTGCCAGCAGCTTAGCGGGAGGACCCAATGAGCAGTTCTTC. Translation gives CASSLAGGPNEQFF.